The present entry profiles one TCR beta chain with its context. Its antigen is unidentified. These data belong to a study of cytomegalovirus exposure and HLA in healthy donors. Primers for the PCR totalled 60 Vbeta and 13 Jbeta. The table came from immunoSEQ multiplex PCR; TCRdb's copy has only in-frame clones and leaves some out. Among about 200,000 clones, about three quarters were seen once, and the ten largest hold roughly 16%. Whole-study findings and limits: Sequencing likely caused a cluster of highly shared sequence variants.

The length of the CDR3 is 17 residues. CDR1 GTSNPN and CDR2 SVGIG come from the germline V gene (reference sequence). V dropped 0 bases and J dropped 1; count of bases not matched to a gene: 10. The TCR was taken from a man aged 40-50 years in good health and CMV-seronegative. The rearrangement uses TRBV30 and TRBJ1-1; TRBD1 aligns across 8 bases. Source material: PBMCs. The CDR3 here is CAWSVFRTGTGNTEAFF. In DNA, the CDR3 is TGTGCCTGGAGTGTGTTCCGCACCGGGACAGGGAACACTGAAGCTTTCTTT.